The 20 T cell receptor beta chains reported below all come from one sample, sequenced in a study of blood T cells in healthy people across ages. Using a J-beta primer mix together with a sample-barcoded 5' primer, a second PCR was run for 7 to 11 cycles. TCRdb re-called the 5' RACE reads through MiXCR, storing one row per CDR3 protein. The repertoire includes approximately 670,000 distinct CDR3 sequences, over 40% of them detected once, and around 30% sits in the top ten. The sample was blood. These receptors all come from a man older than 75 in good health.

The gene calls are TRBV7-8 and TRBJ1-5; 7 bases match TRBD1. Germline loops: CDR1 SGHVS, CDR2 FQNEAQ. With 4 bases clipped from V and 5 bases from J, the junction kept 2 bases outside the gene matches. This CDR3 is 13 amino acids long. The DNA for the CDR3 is TGTGCCAGCAGCTCAGGGACAGATCAGCCCCAGCATTTT. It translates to CASSSGTDQPQHF.

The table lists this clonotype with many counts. The CDR3 is CASSQLAGASYEQYF. In DNA, the CDR3 is TGTGCCAGCAGCCAACTGGCGGGGGCTTCCTACGAGCAGTACTTC. This chain uses TRBV3-1 with TRBJ2-7; the D gene is possibly TRBD2 (7 bases). Trimming removed 2 bases from V and 1 base from J, with 12 bases in between. CDR3 length equals 15 residues. CDR1 is LGHDT and CDR2 is YNNKEL in the germline V gene (reference sequence).

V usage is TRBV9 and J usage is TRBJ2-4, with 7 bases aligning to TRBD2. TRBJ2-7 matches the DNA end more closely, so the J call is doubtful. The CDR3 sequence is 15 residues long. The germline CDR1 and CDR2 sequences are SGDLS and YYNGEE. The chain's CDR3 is CASSVAREHSYEQYF. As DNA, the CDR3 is TGTGCCAGCAGCGTAGCGCGGGAGCACTCCTACGAGCAGTACTTC.

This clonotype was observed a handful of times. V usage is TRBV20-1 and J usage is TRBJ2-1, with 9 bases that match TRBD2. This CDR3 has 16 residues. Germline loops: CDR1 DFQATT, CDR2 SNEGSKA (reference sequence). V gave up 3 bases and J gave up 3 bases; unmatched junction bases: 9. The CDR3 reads CSASPALAGSYNEQFF. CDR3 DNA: TGCAGTGCTAGTCCGGCGCTAGCGGGGAGCTACAATGAGCAGTTCTTC.

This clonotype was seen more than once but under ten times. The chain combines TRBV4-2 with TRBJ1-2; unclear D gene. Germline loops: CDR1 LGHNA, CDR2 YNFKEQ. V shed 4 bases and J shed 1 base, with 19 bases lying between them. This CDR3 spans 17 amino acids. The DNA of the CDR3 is TGTGCCAGCAGCCCGTCGGGAGAGGGCGCCGATAACTATGGCTACACCTTC. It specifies CASSPSGEGADNYGYTF.

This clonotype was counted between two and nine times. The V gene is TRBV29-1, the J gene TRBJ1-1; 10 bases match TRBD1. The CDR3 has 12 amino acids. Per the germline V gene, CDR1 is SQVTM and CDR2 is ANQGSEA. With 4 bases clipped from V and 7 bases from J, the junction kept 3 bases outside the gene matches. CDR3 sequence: CSVGQGADEAFF. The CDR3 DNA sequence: TGCAGCGTTGGACAGGGGGCAGATGAAGCTTTCTTT.

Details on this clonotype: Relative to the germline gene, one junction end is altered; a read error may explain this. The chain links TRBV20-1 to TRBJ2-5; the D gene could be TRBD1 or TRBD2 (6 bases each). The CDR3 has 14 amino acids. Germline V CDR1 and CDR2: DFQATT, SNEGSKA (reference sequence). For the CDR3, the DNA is TGCGGTGCTAGAGATTGGAGGGGGCAAGAGACCCAGTACTTC. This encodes CGARDWRGQETQYF.

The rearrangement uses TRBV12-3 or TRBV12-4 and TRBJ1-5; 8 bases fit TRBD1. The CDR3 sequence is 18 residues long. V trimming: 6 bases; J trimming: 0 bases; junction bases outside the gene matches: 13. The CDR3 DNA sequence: TGTGCCAGCAGGATCTCTGACAGGGGATACGATAGCAATCAGCCCCAGCATTTT. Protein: CASRISDRGYDSNQPQHF.

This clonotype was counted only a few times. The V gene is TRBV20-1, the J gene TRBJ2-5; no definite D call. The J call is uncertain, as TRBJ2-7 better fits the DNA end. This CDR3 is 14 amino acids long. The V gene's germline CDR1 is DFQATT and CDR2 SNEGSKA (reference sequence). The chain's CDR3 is CSAKVVTYRDEQYF. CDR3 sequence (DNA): TGCAGTGCTAAAGTGGTTACTTATCGGGACGAGCAGTACTTC.

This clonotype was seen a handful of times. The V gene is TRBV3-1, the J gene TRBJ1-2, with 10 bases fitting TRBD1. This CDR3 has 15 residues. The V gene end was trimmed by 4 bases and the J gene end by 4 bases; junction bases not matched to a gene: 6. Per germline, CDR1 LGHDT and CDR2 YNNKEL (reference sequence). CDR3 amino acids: CASSRRQGASYGYTF. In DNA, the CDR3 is TGTGCCAGCAGCCGGAGACAGGGGGCTAGCTATGGCTACACCTTC.

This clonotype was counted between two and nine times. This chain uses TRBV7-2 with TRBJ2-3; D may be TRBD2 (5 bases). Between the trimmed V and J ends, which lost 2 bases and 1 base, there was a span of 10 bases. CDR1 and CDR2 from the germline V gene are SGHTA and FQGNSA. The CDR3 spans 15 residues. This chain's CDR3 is CASSLRLSGTDTQYF. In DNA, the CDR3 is TGTGCCAGCAGCTTACGCCTTAGCGGCACAGATACGCAGTATTTT. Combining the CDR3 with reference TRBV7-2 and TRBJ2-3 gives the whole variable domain GAGVSQSPSNKVTEKGKDVELRCDPISGHTALYWYRQSLGQGLEFLIYFQGNSAPDKSGLPSDRFSAERTGGSVSTLTIQRTQQEDSAVYLCASSLRLSGTDTQYFGPGTRLTVL.

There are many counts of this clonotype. The CDR3: CASKLSGQETQYF. In DNA form, the CDR3 reads TGTGCCAGTAAACTGAGCGGACAAGAGACCCAGTACTTC. V usage is TRBV27 and J usage is TRBJ2-5; TRBD2 is a possible D gene (5 bases). V was shortened by 9 bases and J by 2 bases, with 13 bases between the two germline ends. Looked up from germline, CDR1 is MNHEY and CDR2 is SMNVEV (reference sequence). The CDR3 sequence is 13 residues long.

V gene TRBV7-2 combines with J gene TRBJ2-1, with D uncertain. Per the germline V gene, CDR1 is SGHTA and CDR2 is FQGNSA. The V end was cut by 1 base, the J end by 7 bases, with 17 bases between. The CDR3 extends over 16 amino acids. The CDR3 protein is CASSLGAITIPNEQFF. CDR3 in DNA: TGTGCCAGCAGCTTAGGCGCGATAACTATTCCAAATGAGCAGTTCTTC.

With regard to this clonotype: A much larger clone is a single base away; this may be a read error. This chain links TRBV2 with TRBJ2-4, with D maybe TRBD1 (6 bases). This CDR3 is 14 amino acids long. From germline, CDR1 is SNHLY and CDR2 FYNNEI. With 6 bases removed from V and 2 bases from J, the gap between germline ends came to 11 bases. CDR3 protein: CASRVQGTKNIQYF. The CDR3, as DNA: TGTGCCAGCAGGGTACAGGGTACCAAAAACATTCAGTACTTC. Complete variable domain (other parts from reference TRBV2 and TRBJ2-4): EPEVTQTPSHQVTQMGQEVILRCVPISNHLYFYWYRQILGQKVEFLVSFYNNEISEKSEIFDDQFSVERPDGSNFTLKIRSTKLEDSAMYFCASRVQGTKNIQYFGAGTRLSVL.

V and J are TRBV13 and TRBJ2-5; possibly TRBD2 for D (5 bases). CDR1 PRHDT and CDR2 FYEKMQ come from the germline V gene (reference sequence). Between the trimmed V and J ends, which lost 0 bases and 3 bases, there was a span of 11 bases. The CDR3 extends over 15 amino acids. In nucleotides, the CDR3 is TGTGCCAGCAGCTTAGGTCCGGGAAGGAAAGAGACCCAGTACTTC. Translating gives CASSLGPGRKETQYF.

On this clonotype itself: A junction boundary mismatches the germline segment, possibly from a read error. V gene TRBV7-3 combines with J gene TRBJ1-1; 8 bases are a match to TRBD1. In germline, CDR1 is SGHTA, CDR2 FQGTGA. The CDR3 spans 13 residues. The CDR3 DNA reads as TGTGCCGGCAGCAACAGGGGGACCACTGAAGCTTTCTTT. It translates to CAGSNRGTTEAFF.

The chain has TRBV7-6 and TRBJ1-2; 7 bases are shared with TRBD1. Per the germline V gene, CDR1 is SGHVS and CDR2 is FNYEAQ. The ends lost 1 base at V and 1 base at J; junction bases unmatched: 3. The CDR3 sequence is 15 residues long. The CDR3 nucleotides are TGTGCCAGCAGCTTAGTCGCAGGGGGTAACTATGGCTACACCTTC. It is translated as CASSLVAGGNYGYTF.

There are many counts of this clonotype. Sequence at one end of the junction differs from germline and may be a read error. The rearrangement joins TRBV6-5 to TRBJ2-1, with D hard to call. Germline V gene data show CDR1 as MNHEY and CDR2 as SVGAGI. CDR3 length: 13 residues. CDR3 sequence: CASSQLGYNEQFF. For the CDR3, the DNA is TGCGCCAGCAGCCAACTCGGGTACAATGAGCAGTTCTTC.

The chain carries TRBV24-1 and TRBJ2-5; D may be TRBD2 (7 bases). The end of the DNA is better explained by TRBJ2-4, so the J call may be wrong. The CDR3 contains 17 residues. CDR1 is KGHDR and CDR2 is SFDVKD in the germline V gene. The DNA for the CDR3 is TGTGCCACCAGTGATACGTCGGGGGGCACATCGAGGGACATTCAGTACTTC. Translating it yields CATSDTSGGTSRDIQYF.

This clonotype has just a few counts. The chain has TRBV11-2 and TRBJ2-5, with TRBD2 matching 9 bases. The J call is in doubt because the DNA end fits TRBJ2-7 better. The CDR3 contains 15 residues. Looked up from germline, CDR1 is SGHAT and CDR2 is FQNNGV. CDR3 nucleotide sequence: TGTGCCAGCAGCTTAATGATAGCGGGAGTGGTCGAGCAGTACTTC. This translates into CASSLMIAGVVEQYF.